The sequence of this T cell receptor beta chain was determined in a study of shared clonotypes between healthy human individuals (dated by TCRdb to 2019 to 2021). With respect to the entire study: The cohort included three men and a couple of women between 18 and 49 years of age. For each donor, CD4 naive and CD4 memory were each given three plates, CD8 naive was given two plates, and CD8 memory was given one plate. Blood TCR repertoires of about 5 healthy adults were deeply sequenced to estimate repertoire size and the extent of clonotype sharing between individuals. To increase sequencing depth and limit assay-specific biases, different laboratories used diverse techniques to prepare libraries and sequence TCR repertoires. Leukapheresis yielded between about 0.85 and 9 billion PBMCs per donor. Overall study results and their limits: Incomplete sequencing was indicated by rarefaction of sorted-subset datasets, despite the large sequencing depth. Sharing across a few donors was observed for approximately 5% of naive CD4, over 3% of naive CD8, over 2% of memory CD4, and around 0.44% of memory CD8 clonotypes. Based on pairwise subsampling, the degree of clonotype sharing among donors was expected to be affected by sequencing depth. Sampling was limited to blood, and TCR repertoires in tissue likely differ from TCR repertoires in blood. The genetic and exposure-history diversity represented was limited by the small number of donors. Compared with non-shared clonotypes, the clonotypes found in all four sorted-subset donors had higher generation probabilities. Larger estimated clonotype richness was generally found for naive subsets than for memory subsets.

The donors were healthy, HIV-negative adults who had no recently reported acute infections or vaccinations. Only Caucasian adults living in Nashville, Tennessee, USA were represented among the donors. CD4+ T cells were enriched through magnetic negative selection, after which naive cells were positively selected on CD45RA and the remaining negative fraction served as the memory subset. After blood collection by leukapheresis, PBMCs were isolated using Ficoll-Histopaque density gradient centrifugation and then cryopreserved in the vapor phase of liquid nitrogen. Analytical flow cytometry was used to check the purity and quantity of every magnetically sorted T cell population. Each sorted fraction had its genomic DNA isolated and then quantified by UV absorbance on a Nanodrop 2000c. Regarding this clone: Its antigen remains unidentified. Base qualities are not provided; no much larger clone lies one nucleotide away.

Using the deep immunoSEQ assay, multiplex PCR amplified TCR CDR3 regions from genomic DNA. Extracted genomic DNA from each cell subset was spread evenly across all wells of several immunoSEQ 96-well plates, with each plate serving as a replicate. For sorted subsets, each replicate PCR was loaded with roughly 190 ng genomic DNA, equivalent to some 31,000 T cell genomes. The purified libraries were quantified using a Qubit 3.0 fluorometer, sized with a Bioanalyzer 2100, and then quantified again using the KAPA Library Quantification kit. Every immunoSEQ 96-well plate was sequenced on a dedicated single-read 150-cycle Illumina NextSeq 550 flow cell. Under the source paper's analysis protocol: Because only junctional sequences without quality scores were contained in the immunoSEQ output, filtering matching that applied to full-length reads could not be performed. To assign V/J genes and CDR3, sequences were annotated using PyIR, a Python wrapper for IgBLAST v1.9, with IMGT germline references. Reads were removed for weak V/J assignments (E-value above 1e-6), missing CDR3, stop codons, out-of-frame junctions, or ambiguous translated residues. A V3J clonotype was defined by an identical inferred V gene, J gene, and CDR3 amino acid sequence. To compute the percentage overlap between repertoires, the number of shared unique clonotypes was divided by the size of the smaller repertoire. Richness of each repertoire was evaluated using RTK rarefaction, the Chao1 estimator, and Recon v2.1 estimates of unobserved clonotypes. For all TCRbeta clonotypes obtained by the gDNA method from several donors, generation probabilities were computed with OLGA. TCRdb took this table from immuneACCESS and kept in-frame rearrangements with V and J called. Such tables lack part of the clones; where checked against another copy, unresolved V genes explain under half of the gap, and the rest is unexplained. From that table come the V and J calls and clone size; the DNA was used to work out D and trimming. Present in this sample are millions of clones, 85% to 95% of which were seen just once. Of the sample, under 0.15% is held by the ten largest clones.

Material: naive CD4+ T cells sorted from blood. The meaning of the sample's cell subset or site label: CD45RA+ positively selected. The TCR originated in a man between 18 and 29 years old in good health.

The CDR3 has the sequence CASSPFGRDSPLHF. In nucleotides, the sequence is TGTGCCAGCTCACCATTTGGGAGGGATTCACCCCTCCACTTT. This receptor chain uses TRBV18 and TRBJ1-6, with the D gene call left open. The germline V gene sets CDR1 to KGHSH and CDR2 to LQKENI. The cysteine opens and the phenylalanine closes a CDR3 of 14 amino acids. This entry keeps only the CDR3 DNA: 42 bases, framed from base 1. At the junction V is shortened by 2 bases and J by 8 bases, with 10 bases in between. The reference TRBV18 and TRBJ1-6 proteins fill in what lies around the CDR3, so the full variable domain reads NAGVMQNPRHLVRRRGQEARLRCSPMKGHSHVYWYRQLPEEGLKFMVYLQKENIIDESGMPKERFSAEFPKEGPSILRIQQVVRGDSAAYFCASSPFGRDSPLHFGNGTRLTVT.